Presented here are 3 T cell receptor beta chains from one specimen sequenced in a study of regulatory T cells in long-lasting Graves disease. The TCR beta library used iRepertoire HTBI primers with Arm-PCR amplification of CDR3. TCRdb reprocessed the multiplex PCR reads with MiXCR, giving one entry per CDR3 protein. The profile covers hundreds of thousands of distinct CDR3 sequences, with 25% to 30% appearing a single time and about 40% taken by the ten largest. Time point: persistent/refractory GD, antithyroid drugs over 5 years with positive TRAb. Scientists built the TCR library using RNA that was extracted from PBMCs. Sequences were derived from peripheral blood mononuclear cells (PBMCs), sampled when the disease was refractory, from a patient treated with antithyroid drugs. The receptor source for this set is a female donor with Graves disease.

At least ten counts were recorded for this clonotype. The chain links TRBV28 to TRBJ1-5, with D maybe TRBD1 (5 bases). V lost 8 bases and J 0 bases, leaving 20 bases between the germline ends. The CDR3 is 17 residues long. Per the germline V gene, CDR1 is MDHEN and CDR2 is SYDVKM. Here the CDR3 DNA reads TGTGCCAGCGCCGGGGACGGAGAAAGTTATAGCAATCAGCCCCAGCATTTT. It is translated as CASAGDGESYSNQPQHF.

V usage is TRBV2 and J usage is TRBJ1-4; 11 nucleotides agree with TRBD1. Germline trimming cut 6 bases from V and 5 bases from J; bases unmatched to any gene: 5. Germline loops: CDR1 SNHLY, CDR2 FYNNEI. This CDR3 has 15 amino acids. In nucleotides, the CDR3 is TGTGCCAGCAGCGCGGACAGGGGGCTGAATGAAAAACTGTTTTTT. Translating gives CASSADRGLNEKLFF.

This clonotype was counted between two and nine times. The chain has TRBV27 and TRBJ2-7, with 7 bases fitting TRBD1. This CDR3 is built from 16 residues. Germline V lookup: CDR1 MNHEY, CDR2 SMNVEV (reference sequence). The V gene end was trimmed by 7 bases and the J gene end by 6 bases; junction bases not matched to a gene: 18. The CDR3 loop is CASTPQGVLNGGEQYF. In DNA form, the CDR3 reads TGTGCCAGCACCCCCCAGGGGGTCCTCAACGGTGGCGAGCAGTACTTC.